This TCR beta chain was observed in a study of T cells expressing NK-cell markers. TCRdb re-called the 5' RACE reads; every CDR3 protein appears as one record, without DNA. This sample's table reports some 110,000 distinct CDR3 sequences. The CDR3 has 15 amino acids. Germline CDR1 reads SEHNR; CDR2 reads FQNEAQ (reference sequence). The clonotype comes from a woman between 18 and 70 years old in good health. The material sequenced was blood T cells: a sorted CD56 or NKG2C T cell subset, CD4+ or CD8+ T cells, or bulk PBMC T cells (not recorded which). This chain uses TRBV7-9 with TRBJ1-1; TCRdb selects TRBD1, and the lack of DNA leaves this call unchecked. The CDR3 sequence is CASSLGQEVNTEAFF.